This T cell receptor (beta chain) appears in the sequencing data of a study of OX40 agonist ivuxolimab in advanced cancers. Overall study context: Treatment received earlier with anti-PD-1, anti-PD-L1 or anti-CTLA-4 agents was allowed, and over 30% had some.

This table comes from immunoSEQ multiplex PCR, and its TCRdb copy is limited to in-frame clones, with some not included. The sample lists about 94,000 clones; roughly 84% were seen once. This CDR3 contains 14 residues. Trimming removed 4 bases from V and 2 bases from J, with 11 bases in between. Germline V gene lookup returns CDR1 SGHNT and CDR2 YENEEA. The sample in question was CD4+ or CD8+ T cells sorted from blood, obtained in a trial of the OX40 agonist ivuxolimab. The chain combines TRBV11-3 with TRBJ1-1, with D maybe TRBD1 (5 bases). The sequence was collected from an adult with an advanced solid tumor such as melanoma, head and neck, liver or kidney cancer. In nucleotides, the CDR3 is TGTGCCAGCAGCTCACAAGGGGAAAACACTGAAGCTTTCTTT. It translates to CASSSQGENTEAFF.